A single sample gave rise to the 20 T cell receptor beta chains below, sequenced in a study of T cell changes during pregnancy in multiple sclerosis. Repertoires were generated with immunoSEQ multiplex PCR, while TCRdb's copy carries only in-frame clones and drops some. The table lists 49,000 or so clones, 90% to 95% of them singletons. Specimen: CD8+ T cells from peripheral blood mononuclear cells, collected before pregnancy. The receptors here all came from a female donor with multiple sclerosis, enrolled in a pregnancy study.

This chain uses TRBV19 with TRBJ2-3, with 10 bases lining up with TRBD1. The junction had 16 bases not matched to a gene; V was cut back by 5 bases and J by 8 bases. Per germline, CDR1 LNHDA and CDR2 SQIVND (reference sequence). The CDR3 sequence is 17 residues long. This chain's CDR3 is CASSALVGDRGDITQYF. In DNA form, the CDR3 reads TGTGCCAGTAGTGCGCTAGTTGGGGACAGGGGTGATATTACGCAGTATTTT.

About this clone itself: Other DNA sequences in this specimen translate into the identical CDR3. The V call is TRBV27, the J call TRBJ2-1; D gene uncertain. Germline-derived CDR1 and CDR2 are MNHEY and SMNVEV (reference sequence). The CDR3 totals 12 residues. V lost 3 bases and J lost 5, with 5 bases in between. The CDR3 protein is CASSFPNNEQFF. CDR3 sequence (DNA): TGTGCCAGCAGTTTCCCAAACAATGAGCAGTTCTTC.

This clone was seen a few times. The CDR3 loop reads CATSRSPSGANVLTF. The CDR3 bases are TGTGCCACCAGCAGATCCCCATCTGGGGCCAACGTCCTGACTTTC. The chain joins TRBV15 to TRBJ2-6; D unclear. The germline V and J ends were trimmed by 2 bases and 1 base, with 6 bases remaining between them. This CDR3 is built from 15 residues. CDR1 is LNHNV and CDR2 is YYDKDF in the germline V gene (reference sequence).

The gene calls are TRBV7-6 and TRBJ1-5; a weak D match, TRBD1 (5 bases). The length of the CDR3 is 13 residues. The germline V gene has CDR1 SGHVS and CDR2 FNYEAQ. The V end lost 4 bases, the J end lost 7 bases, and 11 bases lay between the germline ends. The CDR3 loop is CASSWGGGQPQHF. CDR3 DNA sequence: TGTGCCAGCAGCTGGGGGGGAGGCCAGCCCCAGCATTTT.

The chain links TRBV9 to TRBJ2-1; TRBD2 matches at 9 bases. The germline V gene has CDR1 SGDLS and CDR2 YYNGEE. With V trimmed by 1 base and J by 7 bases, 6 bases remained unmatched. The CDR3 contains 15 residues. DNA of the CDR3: TGTGCCAGCAGCGTATCGGGACTAGCCTCAAATGAGCAGTTCTTC. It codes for CASSVSGLASNEQFF.

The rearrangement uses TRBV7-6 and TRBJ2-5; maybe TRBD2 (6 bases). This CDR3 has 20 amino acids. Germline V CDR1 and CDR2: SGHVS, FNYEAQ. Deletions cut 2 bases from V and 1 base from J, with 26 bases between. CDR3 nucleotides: TGTGCCAGCAGCTTATGGAGGAGGGAAGAGGGTAGGAATCCCCAAGAGACCCAGTACTTC. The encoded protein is CASSLWRREEGRNPQETQYF. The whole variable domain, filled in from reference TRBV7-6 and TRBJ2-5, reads GAGVSQSPRYKVTKRGQDVALRCDPISGHVSLYWYRQALGQGPEFLTYFNYEAQQDKSGLPNDRFSAERPEGSISTLTIQRTEQRDSAMYRCASSLWRREEGRNPQETQYFGPGTRLLVL.

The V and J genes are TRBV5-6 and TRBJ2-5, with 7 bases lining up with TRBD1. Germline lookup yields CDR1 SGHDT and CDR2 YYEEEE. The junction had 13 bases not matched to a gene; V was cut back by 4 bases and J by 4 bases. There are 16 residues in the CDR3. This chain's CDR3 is CASSAGTVDPLETQYF. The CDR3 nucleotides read TGTGCCAGCAGCGCTGGGACAGTCGATCCCTTAGAGACCCAGTACTTC.

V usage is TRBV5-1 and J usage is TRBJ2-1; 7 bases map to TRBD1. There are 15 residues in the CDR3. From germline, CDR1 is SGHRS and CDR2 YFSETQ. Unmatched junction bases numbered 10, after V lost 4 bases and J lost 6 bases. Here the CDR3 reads CASSLNPDRVNEQFF. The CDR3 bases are TGCGCCAGCAGCCTGAACCCTGACAGGGTCAATGAGCAGTTCTTC.

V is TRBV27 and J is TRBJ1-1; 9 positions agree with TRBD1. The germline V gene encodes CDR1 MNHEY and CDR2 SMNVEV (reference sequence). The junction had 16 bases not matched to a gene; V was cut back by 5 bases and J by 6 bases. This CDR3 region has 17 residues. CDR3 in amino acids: CASSRLGQGERGAEAFF. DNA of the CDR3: TGTGCCAGCAGTCGCTTGGGACAGGGAGAGAGAGGGGCTGAAGCTTTCTTT.

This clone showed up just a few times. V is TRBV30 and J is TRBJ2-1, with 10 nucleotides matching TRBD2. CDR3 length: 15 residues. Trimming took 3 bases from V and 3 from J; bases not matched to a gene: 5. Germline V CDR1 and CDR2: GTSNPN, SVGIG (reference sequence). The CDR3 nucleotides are TGTGCCTGGAGCCCCTTAGCGGGAGGCTACAATGAGCAGTTCTTC. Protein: CAWSPLAGGYNEQFF.

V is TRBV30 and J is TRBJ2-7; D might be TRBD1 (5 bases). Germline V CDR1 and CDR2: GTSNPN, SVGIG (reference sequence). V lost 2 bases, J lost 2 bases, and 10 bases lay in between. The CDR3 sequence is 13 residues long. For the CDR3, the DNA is TGTGCCTGGAGTCTCACAGGTACCTACGAGCAGTACTTC. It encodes CAWSLTGTYEQYF.

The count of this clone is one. CDR3 protein: CASSQGLAGSLEQYF. CDR3 DNA: TGTGCCAGCAGCCAAGGACTAGCGGGGAGTCTCGAGCAGTACTTC. The chain uses TRBV4-2 and TRBJ2-7, with 11 nucleotides matching TRBD2. Germline V gene lookup returns CDR1 LGHNA and CDR2 YNFKEQ. CDR3 length equals 15 residues. V lost 1 base to trimming and J lost 6 bases; unmatched junction nucleotides: 5.

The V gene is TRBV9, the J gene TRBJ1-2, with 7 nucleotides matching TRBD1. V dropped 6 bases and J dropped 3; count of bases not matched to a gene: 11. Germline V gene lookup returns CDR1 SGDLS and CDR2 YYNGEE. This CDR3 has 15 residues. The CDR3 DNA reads TGTGCCAGCAATCTCGGGACAGTGGGGGACTATGGCTACACCTTC. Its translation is CASNLGTVGDYGYTF.

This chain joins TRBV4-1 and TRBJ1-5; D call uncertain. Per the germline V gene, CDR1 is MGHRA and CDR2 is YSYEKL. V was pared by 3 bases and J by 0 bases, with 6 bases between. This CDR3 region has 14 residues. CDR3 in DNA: TGCGCCAGCAGCCAGTTAAATAGCAATCAGCCCCAGCATTTT. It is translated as CASSQLNSNQPQHF.

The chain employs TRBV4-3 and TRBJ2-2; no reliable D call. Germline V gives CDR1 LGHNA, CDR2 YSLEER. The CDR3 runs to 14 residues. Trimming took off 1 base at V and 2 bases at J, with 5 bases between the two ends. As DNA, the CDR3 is TGCGCCAGCAGCCAAGGGAGAAACACCGGGGAGCTGTTTTTT. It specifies CASSQGRNTGELFF.

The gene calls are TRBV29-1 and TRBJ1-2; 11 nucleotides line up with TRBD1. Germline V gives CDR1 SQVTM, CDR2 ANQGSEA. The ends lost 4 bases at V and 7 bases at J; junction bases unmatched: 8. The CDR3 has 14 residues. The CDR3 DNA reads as TGCAGCGTTGGTGGGACAGGGGGGGAGAGTGGCTACACCTTC. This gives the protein CSVGGTGGESGYTF.

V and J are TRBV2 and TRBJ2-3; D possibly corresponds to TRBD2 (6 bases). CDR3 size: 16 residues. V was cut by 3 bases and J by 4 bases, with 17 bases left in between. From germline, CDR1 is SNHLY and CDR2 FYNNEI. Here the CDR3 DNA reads TGTGCCAGCAGTGATTGCCCCCTAGCGATCCCAGATACGCAGTATTTT. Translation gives CASSDCPLAIPDTQYF.

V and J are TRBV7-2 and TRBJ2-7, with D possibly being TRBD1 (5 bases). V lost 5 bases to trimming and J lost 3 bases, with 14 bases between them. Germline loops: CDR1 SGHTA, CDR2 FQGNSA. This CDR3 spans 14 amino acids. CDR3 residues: CASSPRTDNYEQYF. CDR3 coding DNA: TGTGCCAGCAGCCCCCGGACGGACAACTACGAGCAGTACTTC.

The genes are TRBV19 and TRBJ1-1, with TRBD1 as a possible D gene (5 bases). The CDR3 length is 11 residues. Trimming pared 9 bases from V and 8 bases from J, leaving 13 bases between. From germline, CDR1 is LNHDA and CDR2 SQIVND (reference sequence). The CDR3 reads CASREHEEAFF. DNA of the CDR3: TGTGCCAGCAGGGAACATGAGGAAGCTTTCTTT.

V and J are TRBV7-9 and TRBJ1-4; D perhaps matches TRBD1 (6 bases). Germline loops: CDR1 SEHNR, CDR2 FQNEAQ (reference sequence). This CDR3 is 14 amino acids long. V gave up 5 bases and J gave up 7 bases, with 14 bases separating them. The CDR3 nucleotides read TGTGCCAGCAGCCCACGGGACAATAGTGAAAAACTGTTTTTT. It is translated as CASSPRDNSEKLFF.